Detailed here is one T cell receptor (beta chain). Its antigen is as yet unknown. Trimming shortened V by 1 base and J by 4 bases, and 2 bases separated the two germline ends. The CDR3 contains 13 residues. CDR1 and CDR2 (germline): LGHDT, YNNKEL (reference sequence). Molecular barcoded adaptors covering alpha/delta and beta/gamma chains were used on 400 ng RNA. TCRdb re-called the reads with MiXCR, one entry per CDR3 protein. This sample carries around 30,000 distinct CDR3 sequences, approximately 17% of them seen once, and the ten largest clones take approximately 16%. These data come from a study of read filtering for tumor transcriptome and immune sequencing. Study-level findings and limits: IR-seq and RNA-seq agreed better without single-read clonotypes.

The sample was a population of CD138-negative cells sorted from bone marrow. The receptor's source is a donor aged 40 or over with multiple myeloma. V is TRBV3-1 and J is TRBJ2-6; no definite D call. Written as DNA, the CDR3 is TGTGCCAGCAGCCAAGGAGGGGCCAACGTCCTGACTTTC. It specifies CASSQGGANVLTF.